The 20 T cell receptor beta chains presented below share a single source sample, sequenced in a study of blood T cell repertoires in COVID-19 (dated by TCRdb to 2018 to 2020). The library was prepared using the immunoSEQ multiplex PCR assay. Imported from immuneACCESS, the table was reduced by TCRdb to in-frame sequences with V and J called. These copies leave out some clones; in studies compared against another copy, an unresolved V gene accounts for under half, and the cause of the remainder is not known. The sample table holds more than 300,000 clones, of which roughly nine tenths were seen once. In total, the top ten clones hold approximately 4.1% of the sample. The sample was PBMCs or T cells enriched from blood (not recorded which). The receptors were gathered from a woman aged 25 to 45 who had been exposed to COVID-19.

There are a few counts of this clone. This sequence joins TRBV5-5 and TRBJ1-2, with D unclear. Germline V gene sequence: CDR1 SGHKS, CDR2 YYEKEE (reference sequence). The CDR3 covers 14 residues. Trimming took 5 bases from V and 3 from J, leaving 14 bases between them. CDR3 region: CASSPERQHYGYTF. CDR3 DNA: TGTGCCAGCAGTCCAGAGAGGCAGCACTATGGCTACACCTTC.

The chain recombines TRBV29-1 with TRBJ2-7; TRBD1 aligns across 8 bases. Trimming took 4 bases from V and 6 from J; bases not matched to a gene: 14. Germline-derived CDR1 and CDR2 are SQVTM and ANQGSEA. This CDR3 spans 15 amino acids. The CDR3 nucleotides are TGCAGCGTTGCCCTATCGGGACAGGTAAGGGGCGAGCAGTACTTC. Protein sequence: CSVALSGQVRGEQYF.

The rearrangement uses TRBV5-1 and TRBJ2-5; D perhaps matches TRBD1 (6 bases). V was clipped by 4 bases and J by 0 bases, with 16 bases between them. The CDR3 runs 16 residues. CDR1 is SGHRS and CDR2 is YFSETQ in the germline V gene. DNA of the CDR3: TGCGCCAGCAGCCCCACAGGGTTACCGTACCAAGAGACCCAGTACTTC. Its translation is CASSPTGLPYQETQYF.

This rearrangement joins TRBV7-2 to TRBJ1-1; D call uncertain. Per the germline V gene, CDR1 is SGHTA and CDR2 is FQGNSA. The CDR3 contains 12 residues. Deletions cut 5 bases from V and 8 bases from J, with 12 bases between. The CDR3 sequence: CASSIRRQEAFF. CDR3 in DNA: TGTGCCAGCAGCATCCGGAGGCAGGAAGCTTTCTTT.

This rearrangement joins TRBV10-2 to TRBJ2-7, with TRBD1 as a possible D gene (6 bases). Germline values: CDR1 WSHSY, CDR2 SAAADI. V was shortened by 5 bases and J by 1 base, with 12 bases between the two germline ends. The CDR3 has 14 residues. The CDR3 DNA follows: TGCGCCAGCAGTCCCAAGAGGGGGTCCTACGAGCAGTACTTC. It codes for CASSPKRGSYEQYF.

The V gene is TRBV5-1, the J gene TRBJ2-7, with D perhaps TRBD1 (6 bases). V lost 2 bases and J 4 bases, leaving 19 bases between the germline ends. CDR1 is SGHRS, CDR2 YFSETQ, per germline. This CDR3 has 16 residues. For the CDR3, the DNA is TGCGCCAGCAGCTTTCCCTCAGGCAGGGGCACTTACGAGCAGTACTTC. Residues: CASSFPSGRGTYEQYF.

This clone came up a few times. This chain links TRBV7-2 with TRBJ1-2, with D tentatively TRBD1 (5 bases). The V and J ends lost 3 bases and 2 bases respectively, with 10 bases between them. CDR1 and CDR2 from the germline V gene are SGHTA and FQGNSA. The CDR3 has 14 residues. This CDR3 is CASSFARQNYGYTF. The CDR3 DNA is TGTGCCAGCAGCTTCGCAAGACAGAACTATGGCTACACCTTC.

Concerning this clone itself: This specimen includes other DNA sequences encoding the same CDR3. The chain employs TRBV5-1 and TRBJ2-7, with 8 bases fitting TRBD2. The CDR3 loop spans 14 amino acids. The germline CDR1 and CDR2 sequences are SGHRS and YFSETQ. V was pared by 0 bases and J by 2 bases, with 1 base of the junction left unmatched. The CDR3 region is CASSLAGGAYEQYF. The CDR3 coding sequence is TGCGCCAGCAGCTTGGCCGGGGGGGCCTACGAGCAGTACTTC.

This rearrangement joins TRBV11-1 to TRBJ2-3; the match to TRBD1 covers 9 bases. V lost 5 bases and J lost 0; bases outside the gene matches: 3. This CDR3 is 15 amino acids long. The germline V gene has CDR1 SGHAT and CDR2 FQDESV (reference sequence). This CDR3 is CASSVGQGSTDTQYF. The CDR3 DNA follows: TGTGCCAGCAGCGTGGGACAGGGTAGCACAGATACGCAGTATTTT.

V usage is TRBV7-6 and J usage is TRBJ1-1, with 7 nucleotides matching TRBD1. Germline loops: CDR1 SGHVS, CDR2 FNYEAQ. V was clipped by 2 bases and J by 4 bases; unmatched bases: 7. CDR3 length: 15 residues. CDR3 in DNA: TGTGCCAGCAGCTTAAGAGGGGGACAGCTCACTGAAGCTTTCTTT. Protein sequence: CASSLRGGQLTEAFF.

The chain is built from TRBV6-5 and TRBJ2-7, with TRBD1 matching over 9 bases. V shed 5 bases, J shed 3 bases, and the junction held 8 bases outside the gene matches. CDR1 and CDR2 from the germline V gene are MNHEY and SVGAGI. The CDR3 extends over 15 amino acids. The CDR3 sequence: CASSRDRGALYEQYF. For the CDR3, the DNA is TGTGCCAGCAGTAGAGACAGGGGGGCCCTCTACGAGCAGTACTTC.

V usage is TRBV12-3 or TRBV12-4 and J usage is TRBJ1-2; 7 bases line up with TRBD1. V lost 6 bases to trimming and J lost 3 bases; unmatched junction nucleotides: 4. The CDR3 is 13 amino acids. In nucleotides, the CDR3 is TGTGCCAGCAGCCCCGACAGGGACTATGGCTACACCTTC. Protein sequence: CASSPDRDYGYTF.

The chain carries TRBV6-2 or TRBV6-3 and TRBJ2-3; no clear D. This CDR3 is built from 13 residues. Germline CDR1 MNHEY, CDR2 SVGEGT. V shed 4 bases and J shed 7 bases, with 12 bases lying between them. The DNA for the CDR3 is TGTGCCAGCAGTTCGCCTCTAGTTCATACGCAGTATTTT. It encodes CASSSPLVHTQYF.

The rearrangement uses TRBV12-1 and TRBJ1-4; the table's D call TRBD1 went unverified against the DNA. TRBV12-1 is labeled a pseudogene. The CDR3 length is 14 residues. For the CDR3, the DNA is TGTGCCAGCAGCAAAGACAGCCATATTGAAAAACTGTTTTTT. Translation gives CASSKDSHIEKLFF.

The chain combines TRBV19 with TRBJ1-2; 8 nucleotides agree with TRBD1. The CDR3 totals 15 residues. Germline CDR1 is LNHDA and CDR2 is SQIVND (reference sequence). With 3 bases clipped from V and 5 bases from J, the junction kept 8 bases outside the gene matches. CDR3 in DNA: TGTGCCAGTAGTATCGGGTCAGGGGGCTGGTATGGCTACACCTTC. It encodes CASSIGSGGWYGYTF.

The chain couples TRBV18 to TRBJ1-5; D remains ambiguous. Germline V CDR1 and CDR2: KGHSH, LQKENI. This CDR3 spans 14 amino acids. V shed 0 bases and J shed 7 bases, with 10 bases lying between them. The CDR3 is CASSPPASGQPQHF. The CDR3 region has the DNA TGTGCCAGCTCACCACCGGCGTCGGGGCAGCCCCAGCATTTT.

J is TRBJ1-4 and V is TRBV14, with D unclear. This CDR3 is 14 amino acids long. Looked up from germline, CDR1 is SGHDN and CDR2 is FVKESK. With 3 bases removed from V and 6 bases from J, the gap between germline ends came to 11 bases. The CDR3, as DNA: TGTGCCAGCAGCCACCTCGGGTCGGATGAAAAACTGTTTTTT. Residues: CASSHLGSDEKLFF.

The chain couples TRBV7-9 to TRBJ2-2; D ambiguous. The V and J ends lost 3 bases and 0 bases respectively, with 8 bases between them. In germline, CDR1 is SEHNR, CDR2 FQNEAQ (reference sequence). CDR3 length equals 15 residues. The CDR3 loop is CASSFDTSNTGELFF. The CDR3 coding sequence is TGTGCCAGCAGCTTCGACACCTCGAACACCGGGGAGCTGTTTTTT.

A single count supports this clone. The DNA for the CDR3 is TGTGCCAGTAGTATCAATTTTGCAGGGGCGAACTATGGCTACACCTTC. This sequence encodes CASSINFAGANYGYTF. The V gene is TRBV19, the J gene TRBJ1-2, with D possibly matching TRBD1 (6 bases). Germline-derived CDR1 and CDR2 are LNHDA and SQIVND (reference sequence). CDR3 length equals 16 residues. Trimming removed 3 bases at V and 2 bases at J, with 16 bases between.

V and J are TRBV4-1 and TRBJ2-4; unclear D gene. Germline CDR1 and CDR2: MGHRA and YSYEKL. V lost 1 base to trimming and J lost 0 bases, with 7 bases between them. The CDR3 extends over 15 amino acids. CDR3 DNA: TGCGCCAGCAGCCAAGTAGTCACAGCCAAAAACATTCAGTACTTC. Translated: CASSQVVTAKNIQYF.